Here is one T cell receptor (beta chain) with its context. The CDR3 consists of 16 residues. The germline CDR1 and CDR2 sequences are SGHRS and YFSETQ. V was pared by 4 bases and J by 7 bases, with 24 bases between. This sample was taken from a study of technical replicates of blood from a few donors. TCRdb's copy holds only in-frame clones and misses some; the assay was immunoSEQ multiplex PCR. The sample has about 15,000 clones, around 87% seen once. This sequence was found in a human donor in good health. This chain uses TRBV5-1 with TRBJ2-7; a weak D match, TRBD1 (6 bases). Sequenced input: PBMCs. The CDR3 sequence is CASSTGFTPGQEEQYF. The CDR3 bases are TGCGCCAGCAGCACTGGCTTCACCCCGGGACAAGAGGAGCAGTACTTC.